The present T cell receptor beta chain was sequenced within a study of blood T cell repertoires in COVID-19 (dated by TCRdb to about 2020). In the study overall: Samples covering the acute and convalescent phases of COVID-19 were provided by collaborators in the United States, Italy and Spain. The material from the prospective study consisted of cDNA or gDNA derived from T cells, B-cell-depleted T cells, or PBMCs. Nearly every sample came with metadata listing a de-identified subject ID, COVID-19 status, age in years and sex. Where available, HLA class I and class II types were obtained from metadata supplied by the sample provider rather than from assay-based typing. The repertoires were released in a freely available public database meant as a resource for research on the immune response to SARS-CoV-2. Subjects who had been exposed to COVID-19, were actively infected with it, or had recovered from it provided the deeply sampled blood TCRbeta repertoires that made up the dataset. The samples were drawn from two sources: the first 160 participants of the ongoing ImmuneRACE study, and over 1,000 subjects contributed by 6 global collaborators. Broader findings and caveats from the paper: The quantity of clinical and demographic metadata differed by source and by participant and was supplied without curation.

Whole blood was collected in K2EDTA tubes by collaborating institutions according to the institutions' own protocols. For TCRbeta analysis, collaborators shipped samples as frozen whole blood, isolated PBMCs, or DNA extracted from either of those sample types. The immunoSEQ Assay, a bias-controlled multiplex PCR, was used to amplify TCRbeta CDR3 regions from genomic DNA. In the original analysis: Within the assay, amplification of reference gene primers was used to estimate how many nucleated cells each sample contained. To quantify the absolute abundance of each unique TCRbeta CDR3 rearrangement, sequence reads were collapsed and filtered. For each sample, productive Simpson clonality was calculated as the square root of Simpson's diversity index over productive rearrangements. Imported from immuneACCESS, the table was reduced by TCRdb to in-frame sequences with V and J called. These copies leave out some clones; in studies compared against another copy, an unresolved V gene accounts for under half, and the cause of the remainder is not known. The V and J calls and clone size come from that table; D and trimming were worked out from the DNA. The sample table shows just over 650,000 clones, and approximately 90% are seen once. Over 0.2% of the sample is held by the ten biggest clonotypes.

After removal of 5 bases from V and 6 bases from J, the junction retains 9 bases not matched to a gene. The CDR1 and CDR2 encoded by the germline V gene are SGHVS and FQNEAQ. Taken from cysteine to phenylalanine, the CDR3 has 16 residues. This entry keeps only the CDR3 DNA: 48 bases, framed from base 1. This clone showed up just a few times. The clone's antigen remains unknown. Per-base qualities were not stored, and no clone one base away is much larger. The rearrangement combines TRBV7-8 with TRBJ1-4; TRBD1 aligns with 10 central bases. The origin of this receptor is a woman under 30 with acute or convalescent COVID-19. Sequencing was done on a sample of peripheral blood. The nucleotides are TGTGCCAGCAGCCTACCCCGACAGGGGGCGGATGAAAAACTGTTTTTT. Its translation is CASSLPRQGADEKLFF.